This T cell receptor beta chain is drawn from a study of T cell responses to AZD1222 COVID-19 vaccine. Study conclusions and caveats: Baseline seropositives among AZD1222 recipients totaled only five to seven. Most donors were white British and more were female, and clonal diversity was possibly underestimated. Spike-specific TCR breadth and depth grew following two AZD1222 doses.

Per the germline V gene, CDR1 is MNHEY and CDR2 is SVGAGI. This CDR3 spans 14 amino acids. V dropped 6 bases and J dropped 0 bases, with 11 bases sitting between them. Worth noting for this clone: Its antigen is as yet unknown.

Profiled with immunoSEQ multiplex PCR; TCRdb holds only in-frame clones, not every one. The sample yields about 110,000 clones, 85% to 90% seen once. The TCR comes from an adult who received the AZD1222 COVID-19 vaccine. The material was peripheral blood, obtained 28 days after the second AZD1222 dose. The rearrangement links TRBV6-5 to TRBJ1-2; D possibly corresponds to TRBD1 (6 bases). The CDR3 region is CASRYRASNYGYTF. The CDR3 DNA follows: TGTGCCAGCAGGTACAGGGCGTCTAACTATGGCTACACCTTC.